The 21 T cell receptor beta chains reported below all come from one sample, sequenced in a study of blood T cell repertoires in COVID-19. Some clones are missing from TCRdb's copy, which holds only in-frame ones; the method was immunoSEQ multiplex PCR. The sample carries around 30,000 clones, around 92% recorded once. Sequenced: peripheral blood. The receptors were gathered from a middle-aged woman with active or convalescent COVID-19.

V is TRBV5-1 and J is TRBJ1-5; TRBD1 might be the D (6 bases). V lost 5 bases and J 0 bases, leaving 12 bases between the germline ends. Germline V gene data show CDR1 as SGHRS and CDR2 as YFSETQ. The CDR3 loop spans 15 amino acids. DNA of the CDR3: TGCGCCAGCAGGGCTGCAGGGGATAGCAATCAGCCCCAGCATTTT. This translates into CASRAAGDSNQPQHF.

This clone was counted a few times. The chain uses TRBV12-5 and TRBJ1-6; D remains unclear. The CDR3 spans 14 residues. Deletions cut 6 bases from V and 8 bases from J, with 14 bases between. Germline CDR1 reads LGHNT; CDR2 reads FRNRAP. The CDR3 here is CASGTGVSDSPLHF. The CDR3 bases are TGTGCTAGTGGCACGGGTGTATCGGATTCACCCCTCCACTTT.

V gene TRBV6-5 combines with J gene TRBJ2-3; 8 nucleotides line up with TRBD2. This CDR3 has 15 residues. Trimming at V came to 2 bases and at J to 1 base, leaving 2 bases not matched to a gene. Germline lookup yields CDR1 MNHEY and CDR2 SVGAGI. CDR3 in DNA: TGTGCCAGCAGTTACGAAGCGGGAGGCACAGATACGCAGTATTTT. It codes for CASSYEAGGTDTQYF.

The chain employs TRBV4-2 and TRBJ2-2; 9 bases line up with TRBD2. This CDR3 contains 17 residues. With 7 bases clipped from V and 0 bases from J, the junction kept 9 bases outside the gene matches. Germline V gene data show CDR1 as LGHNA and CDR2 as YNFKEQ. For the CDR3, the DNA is TGTGCCAGCACCCCGGGTAGCGGGGGTGCGAACACCGGGGAGCTGTTTTTT. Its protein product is CASTPGSGGANTGELFF.

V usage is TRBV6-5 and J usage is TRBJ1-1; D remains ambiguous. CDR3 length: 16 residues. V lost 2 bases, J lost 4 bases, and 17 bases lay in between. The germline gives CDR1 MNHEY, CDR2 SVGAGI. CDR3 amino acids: CASSYNLGAGGTEAFF. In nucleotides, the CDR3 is TGTGCCAGCAGTTACAACCTGGGAGCGGGTGGCACTGAAGCTTTCTTT.

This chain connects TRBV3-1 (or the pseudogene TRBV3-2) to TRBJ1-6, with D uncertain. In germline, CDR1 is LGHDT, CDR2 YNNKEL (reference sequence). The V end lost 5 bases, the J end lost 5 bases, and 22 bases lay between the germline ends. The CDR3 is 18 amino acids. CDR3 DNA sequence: TGTGCCAGCAGCGTTACGTTTCCCATTTCATACAATAATTCACCCCTCCACTTT. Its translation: CASSVTFPISYNNSPLHF.

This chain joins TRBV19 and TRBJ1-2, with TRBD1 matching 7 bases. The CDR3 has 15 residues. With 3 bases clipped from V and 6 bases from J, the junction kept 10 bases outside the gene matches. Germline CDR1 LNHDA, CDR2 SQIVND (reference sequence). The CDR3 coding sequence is TGTGCCAGTAGTATTGGTCAAGGGGGCCCCGATGGCTACACCTTC. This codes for CASSIGQGGPDGYTF. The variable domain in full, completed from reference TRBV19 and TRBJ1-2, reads DGGITQSPKYLFRKEGQNVTLSCEQNLNHDAMYWYRQDPGQGLRLIYYSQIVNDFQKGDIAEGYSVSREKKESFPLTVTSAQKNPTAFYLCASSIGQGGPDGYTFGSGTRLTVV.

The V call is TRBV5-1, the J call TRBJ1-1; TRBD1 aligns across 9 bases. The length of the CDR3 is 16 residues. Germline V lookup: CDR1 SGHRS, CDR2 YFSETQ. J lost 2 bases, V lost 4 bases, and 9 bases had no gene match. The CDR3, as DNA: TGCGCCAGCAGCGATCCCGGGACAGGGAGAAACACTGAAGCTTTCTTT. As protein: CASSDPGTGRNTEAFF.

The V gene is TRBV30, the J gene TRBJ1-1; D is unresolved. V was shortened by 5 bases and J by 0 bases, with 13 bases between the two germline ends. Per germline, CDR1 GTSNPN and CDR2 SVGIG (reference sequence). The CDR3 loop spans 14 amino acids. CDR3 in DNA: TGTGCCTGGTCAGAGGGCGGAATGAACACTGAAGCTTTCTTT. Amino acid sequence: CAWSEGGMNTEAFF.

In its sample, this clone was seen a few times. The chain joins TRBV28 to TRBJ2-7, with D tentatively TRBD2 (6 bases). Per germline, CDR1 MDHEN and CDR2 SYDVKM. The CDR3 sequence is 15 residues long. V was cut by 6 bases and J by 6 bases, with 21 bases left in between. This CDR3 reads CASRLTTRSLTEQYF. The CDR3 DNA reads TGTGCCAGCAGACTGACGACTAGATCCCTAACCGAGCAGTACTTC.

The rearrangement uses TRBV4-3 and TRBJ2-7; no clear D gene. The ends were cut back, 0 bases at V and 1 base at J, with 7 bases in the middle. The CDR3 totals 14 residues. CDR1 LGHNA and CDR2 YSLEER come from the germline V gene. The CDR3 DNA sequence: TGCGCCAGCAGCCAAGAGCATCGGTCCTACGAGCAGTACTTC. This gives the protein CASSQEHRSYEQYF.

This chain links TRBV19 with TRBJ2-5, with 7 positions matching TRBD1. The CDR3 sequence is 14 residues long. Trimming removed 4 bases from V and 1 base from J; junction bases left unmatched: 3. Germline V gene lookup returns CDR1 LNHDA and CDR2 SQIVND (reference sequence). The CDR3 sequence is CASSTGTAQETQYF. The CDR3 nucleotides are TGTGCCAGTAGTACCGGGACAGCCCAAGAGACCCAGTACTTC.

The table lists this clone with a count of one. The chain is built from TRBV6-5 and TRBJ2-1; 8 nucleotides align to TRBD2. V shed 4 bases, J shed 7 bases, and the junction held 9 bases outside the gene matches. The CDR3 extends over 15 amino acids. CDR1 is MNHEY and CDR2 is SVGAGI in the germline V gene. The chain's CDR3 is CASSSTGGGYNEQFF. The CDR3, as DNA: TGTGCCAGCAGTTCCACGGGAGGGGGGTATAATGAGCAGTTCTTC.

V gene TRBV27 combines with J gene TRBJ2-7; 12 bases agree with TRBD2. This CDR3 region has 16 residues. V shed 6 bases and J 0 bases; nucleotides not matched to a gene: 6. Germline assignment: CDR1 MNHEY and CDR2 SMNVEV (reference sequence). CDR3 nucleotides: TGTGCCAGCAGCCCCAGGACTAGCGGGAACTCCTACGAGCAGTACTTC. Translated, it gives CASSPRTSGNSYEQYF.

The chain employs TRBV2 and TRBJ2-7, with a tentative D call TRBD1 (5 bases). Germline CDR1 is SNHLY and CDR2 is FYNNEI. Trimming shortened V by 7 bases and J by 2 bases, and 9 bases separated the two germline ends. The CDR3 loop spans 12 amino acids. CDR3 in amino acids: CASNTGTYEQYF. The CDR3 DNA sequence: TGTGCCAGCAATACAGGCACCTACGAGCAGTACTTC.

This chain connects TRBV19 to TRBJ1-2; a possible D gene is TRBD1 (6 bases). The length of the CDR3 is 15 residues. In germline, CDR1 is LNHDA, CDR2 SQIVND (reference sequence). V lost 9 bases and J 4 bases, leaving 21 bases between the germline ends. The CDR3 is CASSPRGASSYGYTF. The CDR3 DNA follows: TGTGCCAGCTCGCCACGGGGGGCTTCCTCCTATGGCTACACCTTC.

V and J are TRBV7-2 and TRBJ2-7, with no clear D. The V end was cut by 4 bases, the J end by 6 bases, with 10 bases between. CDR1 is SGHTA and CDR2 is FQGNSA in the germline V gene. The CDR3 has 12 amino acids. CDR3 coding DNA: TGTGCCAGCAGCTCCTCAGGCCCCGAGCAGTACTTC. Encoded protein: CASSSSGPEQYF.

The CDR3 loop is CAWGTGSSYNSPLHF. The DNA of the CDR3 is TGTGCCTGGGGAACAGGGAGCTCCTATAATTCACCCCTCCACTTT. J is TRBJ1-6 and V is TRBV30; perhaps TRBD1 as D (6 bases). CDR1 is GTSNPN, CDR2 SVGIG, per germline (reference sequence). The CDR3 totals 15 residues. V was clipped by 5 bases and J by 0 bases, with 11 bases between them.

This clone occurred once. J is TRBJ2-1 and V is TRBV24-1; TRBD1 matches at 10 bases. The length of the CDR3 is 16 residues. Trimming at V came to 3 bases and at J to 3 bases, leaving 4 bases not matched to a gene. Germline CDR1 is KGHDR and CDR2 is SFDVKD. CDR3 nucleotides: TGTGCCACCAGTGATAGGGGACAGGGGCTCTACAATGAGCAGTTCTTC. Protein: CATSDRGQGLYNEQFF.

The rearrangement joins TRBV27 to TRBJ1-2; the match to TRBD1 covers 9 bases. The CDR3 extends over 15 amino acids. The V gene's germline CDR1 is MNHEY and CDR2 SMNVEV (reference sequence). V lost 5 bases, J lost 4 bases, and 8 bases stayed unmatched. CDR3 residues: CASSTGGAETYGYTF. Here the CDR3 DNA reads TGTGCCAGCAGTACAGGGGGCGCCGAGACCTATGGCTACACCTTC.

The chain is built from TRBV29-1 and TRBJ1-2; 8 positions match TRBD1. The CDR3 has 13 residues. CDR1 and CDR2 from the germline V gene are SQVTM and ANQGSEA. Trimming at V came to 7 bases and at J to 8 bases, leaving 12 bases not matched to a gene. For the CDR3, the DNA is TGCAGCGGAACCGGACAGGGACCGGAAGGCTACACCTTC. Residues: CSGTGQGPEGYTF.